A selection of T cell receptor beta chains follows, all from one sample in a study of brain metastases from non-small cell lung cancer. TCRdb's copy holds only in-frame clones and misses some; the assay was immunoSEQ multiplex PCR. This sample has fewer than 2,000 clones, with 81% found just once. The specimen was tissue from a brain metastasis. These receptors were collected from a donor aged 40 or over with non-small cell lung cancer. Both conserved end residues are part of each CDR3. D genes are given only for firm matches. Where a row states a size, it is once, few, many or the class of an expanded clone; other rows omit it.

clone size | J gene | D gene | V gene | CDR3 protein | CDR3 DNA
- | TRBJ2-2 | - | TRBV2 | CASYRGSELFF | TGTGCCAGCTACCGGGGTTCGGAGCTGTTTTTT
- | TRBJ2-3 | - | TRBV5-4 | CASSLSSDTQYF | TGTGCCAGCAGCTTGTCATCAGATACGCAGTATTTT
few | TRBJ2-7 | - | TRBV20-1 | CSAPRGYEQYF | TGCAGTGCTCCGCGGGGCTACGAGCAGTACTTC
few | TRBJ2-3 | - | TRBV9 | CASSVASGGDTQYF | TGTGCCAGCAGCGTAGCCTCTGGGGGAGATACGCAGTATTTT
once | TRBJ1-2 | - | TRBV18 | CASSPGQPSLYGYTF | TGTGCCAGCTCACCAGGACAACCGTCCCTCTATGGCTACACCTTC
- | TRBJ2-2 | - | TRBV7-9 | CASFMGTGELFF | TGTGCCAGCTTTATGGGGACCGGGGAGCTGTTTTTT
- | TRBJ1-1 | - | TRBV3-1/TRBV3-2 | CASSRGGSTEAFF | TGTGCCAGCAGCCGAGGGGGTAGCACTGAAGCTTTCTTT
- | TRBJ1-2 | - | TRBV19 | CASSRYYGYTF | TGTGCCAGTAGTAGGTACTATGGCTACACCTTC
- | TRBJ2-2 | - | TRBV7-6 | CASSLVSNGDFTGELFF | TGTGCCAGCAGCTTAGTATCTAACGGGGATTTCACCGGGGAGCTGTTTTTT
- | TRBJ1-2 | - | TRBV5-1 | CASSLDTDYGYTF | TGCGCCAGCAGCTTGGACACAGACTATGGCTACACCTTC
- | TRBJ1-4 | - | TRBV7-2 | CASSPLRGSEKLFF | TGTGCCAGCAGCCCCCTGAGAGGAAGCGAAAAACTGTTTTTT
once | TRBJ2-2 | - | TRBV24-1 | CATSDPPGSRPGELFF | TGTGCCACCAGTGATCCCCCCGGGTCTAGACCCGGGGAGCTGTTTTTT
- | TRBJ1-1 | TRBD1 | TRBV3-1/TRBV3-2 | CASSQTPTGGTEAFF | TGTGCCAGCAGCCAAACCCCGACAGGGGGTACTGAAGCTTTCTTT
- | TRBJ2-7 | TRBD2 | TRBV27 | CASSSSSGVEYF | TGTGCCAGCAGTTCCTCTAGCGGTGTGGAGTACTTC
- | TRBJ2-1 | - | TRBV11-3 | CASSLDGGSYNEQFF | TGTGCCAGCAGCTTAGATGGGGGGTCCTACAATGAGCAGTTCTTC
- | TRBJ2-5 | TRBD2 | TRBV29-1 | CSVTSGGAQETQYF | TGCAGCGTTACTAGCGGGGGTGCACAAGAGACCCAGTACTTC
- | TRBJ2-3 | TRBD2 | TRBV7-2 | CASSSRTSGTDTQYF | TGTGCCAGCAGCTCCAGGACTAGCGGCACAGATACGCAGTATTTT
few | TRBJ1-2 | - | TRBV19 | CASSMARSGGYTF | TGTGCCAGTAGTATGGCGAGGTCGGGCGGCTACACCTTC
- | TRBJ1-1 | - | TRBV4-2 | CASSQGRRDVTEAFF | TGTGCCAGCAGCCAAGGCCGCAGGGACGTCACTGAAGCTTTCTTT
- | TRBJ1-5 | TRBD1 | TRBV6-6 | CASRGQGDGNQPQHF | TGTGCCAGCAGGGGACAGGGGGACGGCAATCAGCCCCAGCATTTT
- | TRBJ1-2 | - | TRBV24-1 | CATSDFNGGVFGYTF | TGTGCCACCAGTGATTTTAACGGGGGCGTATTTGGCTACACCTTC
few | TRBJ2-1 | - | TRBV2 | CASSEIPRQEQFF | TGTGCCAGCAGTGAAATCCCCCGCCAAGAGCAGTTCTTC
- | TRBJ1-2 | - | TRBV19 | CASSSLVTPGYTF | TGTGCCAGTAGTTCCCTTGTGACTCCCGGCTACACCTTC
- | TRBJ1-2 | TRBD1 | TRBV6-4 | CASSRSSRDRNYGYTF | TGTGCCAGCAGCCGAAGCTCCCGGGACAGGAACTATGGCTACACCTTC
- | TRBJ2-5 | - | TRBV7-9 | CASSPEEGWFRETQYF | TGTGCCAGCAGCCCCGAGGAGGGGTGGTTTAGGGAGACCCAGTACTTC
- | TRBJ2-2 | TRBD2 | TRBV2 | CASSWTSGGSTGELFF | TGTGCCAGCAGTTGGACTAGCGGGGGCTCCACCGGGGAGCTGTTTTTT
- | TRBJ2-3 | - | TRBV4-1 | CASSQDRDTQYF | TGCGCCAGCAGCCAAGACCGTGATACGCAGTATTTT
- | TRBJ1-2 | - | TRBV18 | CASSPHDLGGYTF | TGTGCCAGCTCACCACATGATCTCGGTGGCTACACCTTC
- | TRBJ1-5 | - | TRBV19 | CASDTRDSNQPQHF | TGTGCCAGTGATACCAGGGATAGCAATCAGCCCCAGCATTTT
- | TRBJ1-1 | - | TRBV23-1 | CASSQAYDMPEAFF | TGCGCCAGCAGTCAGGCCTATGACATGCCTGAAGCTTTCTTT
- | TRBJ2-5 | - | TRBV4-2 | CASSQEEGGGPLKTQYF | TGTGCCAGCAGCCAAGAAGAAGGGGGGGGGCCCTTAAAGACCCAGTACTTC
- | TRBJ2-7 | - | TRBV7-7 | CASSLLLESEQYF | TGTGCCAGCAGCTTATTATTAGAGTCCGAGCAGTACTTC
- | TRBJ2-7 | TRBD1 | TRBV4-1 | CASSQDKGQPYEQYF | TGCGCCAGCAGCCAAGATAAGGGACAGCCCTACGAGCAGTACTTC
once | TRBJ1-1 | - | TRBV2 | CASSLTKAFF | TGTGCCAGCAGCCTAACGAAGGCTTTCTTT
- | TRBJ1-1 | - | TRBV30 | CAWSVRLVIEAEAFF | TGTGCCTGGAGCGTACGTTTGGTGATTGAGGCTGAAGCTTTCTTT
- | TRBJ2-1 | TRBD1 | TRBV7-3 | CASSQSTGPSEQFF | TGTGCCAGCAGCCAGTCGACAGGGCCTTCTGAGCAGTTCTTC
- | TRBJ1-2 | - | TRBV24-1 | CATSSVGGNGYTF | TGTGCCACCAGTTCTGTGGGGGGAAATGGCTACACCTTC
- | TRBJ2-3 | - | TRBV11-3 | CASSLGRADTQYF | TGTGCCAGCAGCTTAGGGAGGGCGGATACGCAGTATTTT
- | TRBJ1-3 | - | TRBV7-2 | CASSSGSGGLGNTIYF | TGTGCCAGCAGCTCCGGGTCGGGGGGCTTGGGAAACACCATATATTTT
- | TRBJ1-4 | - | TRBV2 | CASTERQGPNEKLFF | TGTGCCAGCACCGAGAGGCAGGGCCCTAATGAAAAACTGTTTTTT
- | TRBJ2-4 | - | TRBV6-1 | CASSETGARGAKNIQYF | TGTGCCAGCAGTGAGACCGGGGCGAGAGGGGCCAAAAACATTCAGTACTTC
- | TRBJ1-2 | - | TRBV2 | CASNLGSFGYTF | TGTGCCAGCAATTTAGGGTCCTTCGGCTACACCTTC